These 4 T cell receptor beta chains originate from one sample sequenced in a study of CD8 T cells in ankylosing spondylitis. One entry per CDR3 protein results from TCRdb running MiXCR on the 5' RACE reads. Here the sample spans roughly 250,000 distinct CDR3 sequences, approximately 9% being singletons. The sequenced sample consisted of blood, either unsorted or a sorted T cell fraction (not recorded which). These TCRs come from a male donor with ankylosing spondylitis or in good health (not recorded which).

In this sample, this clonotype turned up many times. The chain employs TRBV7-8 and TRBJ2-1; D remains ambiguous. The CDR3 length is 12 residues. The germline V gene has CDR1 SGHVS and CDR2 FQNEAQ. V was shortened by 4 bases and J by 3 bases, with 4 bases between the two germline ends. CDR3 sequence: CASSSVYNEQFF. The CDR3 DNA reads TGTGCCAGCAGCTCCGTCTACAATGAGCAGTTCTTC.

This clonotype has more than one count but fewer than ten. The V call is TRBV20-1, the J call TRBJ1-1; 10 nucleotides line up with TRBD1. This CDR3 is built from 15 residues. The junction had 10 bases not matched to a gene; V was cut back by 4 bases and J by 5 bases. CDR1 and CDR2 (germline): DFQATT, SNEGSKA (reference sequence). The CDR3 region is CSANRQGARWTEAFF. The CDR3 DNA reads as TGCAGTGCTAATAGACAGGGGGCGAGATGGACTGAAGCTTTCTTT.

This clonotype was observed a few times. The chain links TRBV20-1 to TRBJ2-1; D call uncertain. This CDR3 spans 16 amino acids. Germline CDR1 is DFQATT and CDR2 is SNEGSKA (reference sequence). Trimming took off 0 bases at V and 1 base at J, with 13 bases between the two ends. CDR3 residues: CSARDPGVKSYNEQFF. Written as DNA, the CDR3 is TGCAGTGCTAGAGATCCTGGTGTAAAGTCCTACAATGAGCAGTTCTTC.

This clonotype was counted at least ten times. The V call is TRBV12-3 or TRBV12-4, the J call TRBJ2-2; D perhaps matches TRBD2 (5 bases). V was clipped by 7 bases and J by 4 bases, with 16 bases between them. The CDR3 has 15 residues. CDR3 DNA: TGTGCCAGCACCGCGGGCTTCCCAGGCACCGGGGAGCTGTTTTTT. Translating it yields CASTAGFPGTGELFF.